Listed below are T cell receptor beta chains from one sample, sequenced in a study of control samples from healthy donors and cancer patients. Assay: immunoSEQ multiplex PCR; the TCRdb copy retains only in-frame clones and omits some. The data contain tens of thousands of clones, 80% to 95% of them seen just once; the ten biggest clones take up 0.8% to 1%. The sequenced material came from PBMCs. The origin of the receptors is a man in his thirties or forties with colorectal cancer. Both conserved end residues are part of each CDR3. The order of the fields is V gene, J gene, D gene, clone size, CDR3 DNA, CDR3 protein. A D gene is named only where the DNA matches it firmly. Only part of the rows carry a size: once, few, many, or a class if the clone is expanded.

>TRBV5-1|TRBJ2-7|NA|NA
TGCGCCAGCAGCTTGGGCAGGCCCGGCTACGAGCAGTACTTC
CASSLGRPGYEQYF
>TRBV28|TRBJ1-1|NA|NA
TGTGCCAGTTGTCGACAGTCAACAATTTTTACCGAAGCTTTCTTT
CASCRQSTIFTEAFF
>TRBV28|TRBJ1-1|TRBD1|few
TGTGCCAGCAGCCCGCGGGGACAGTACACTGAAGCTTTCTTT
CASSPRGQYTEAFF
>TRBV5-1|TRBJ1-1|NA|NA
TGCGCCAGCAGCTTGGCCGGTGGGGCCAGTGGGGCTGAAGCTTTCTTT
CASSLAGGASGAEAFF
>TRBV7-8|TRBJ1-2|NA|NA
TGTGCCAGCAGCAATACAGGAGTTACTCTCTATGGCTACACCTTC
CASSNTGVTLYGYTF
>TRBV3-1/TRBV3-2|TRBJ1-2|TRBD1|NA
TGTGCCAGCAGCGGGGACAGGGTGATGGATGGCTACACCTTC
CASSGDRVMDGYTF
>TRBV10-2|TRBJ2-7|TRBD1|NA
TGCGCCAGCAGTGCCCGGGACAGGGGCACCTACGAGCAGTACTTC
CASSARDRGTYEQYF
>TRBV4-2|TRBJ1-1|NA|NA
TGTGCCAGCAGCCAAGAGGACCGTGAAGCTTTCTTT
CASSQEDREAFF
>TRBV7-2|TRBJ2-7|TRBD1|NA
TGTGCCAGCAGCTTAGGGGACAGGGGGAACTACGAGCAGTACTTC
CASSLGDRGNYEQYF
>TRBV15|TRBJ2-3|TRBD2|NA
TGTGCCACCAGCAGAACCCAGGGACTAGGGTCTGATACGCAGTATTTT
CATSRTQGLGSDTQYF
>TRBV7-9|TRBJ1-1|NA|NA
TGTGCCAGCAGCCCCGGGACGGCACTGAACACTGAAGCTTTCTTT
CASSPGTALNTEAFF
>TRBV18|TRBJ1-2|TRBD1|once
TGTGCCAGCGGACGCAGGGGGTTCTATGGCTACACCTTC
CASGRRGFYGYTF
>TRBV18|TRBJ2-2|NA|once
TGTGCCAGCTCACCGGTGACAGGCCCGAAGGGGACCGGGGAGCTGTTTTTT
CASSPVTGPKGTGELFF
>TRBV10-2|TRBJ2-1|NA|NA
TGCGCCAGCAGTGTCGGACAGTACAATGAGCAGTTCTTC
CASSVGQYNEQFF
>TRBV5-6|TRBJ1-6|NA|NA
TGTGCCAGCAGCTTAGAACAGGGTAGGAATTCACCCCTCCACTTT
CASSLEQGRNSPLHF
>TRBV5-5|TRBJ1-2|NA|NA
TGTGCCAGCAGCTTGGGGATAGGGGAGTATGGCTACACCTTC
CASSLGIGEYGYTF
>TRBV9|TRBJ1-2|NA|NA
TGTGCCAGCAGCGTAGAACAGAGGGGTGGCTACACCTTC
CASSVEQRGGYTF
>TRBV4-3|TRBJ2-7|NA|few
TGCGCCAGCAGCCAAGAGTGGGCTGCCCTCGAGGAGCAGTACTTC
CASSQEWAALEEQYF
>TRBV4-1|TRBJ1-1|NA|NA
TGCGCCAGCAGCCCGGACAGCCGCGGGGGCACTGAAGCTTTCTTT
CASSPDSRGGTEAFF
>TRBV5-1|TRBJ1-1|TRBD1|NA
TGCGCCAGCAGCGATATACAGGGGAACGCAGCTTTCTTT
CASSDIQGNAAFF
>TRBV11-2|TRBJ2-3|NA|NA
TGTGCCAGCAGCTTAAATCCCTTTAGCACAGATACGCAGTATTTT
CASSLNPFSTDTQYF
>TRBV10-2|TRBJ2-3|NA|NA
TGCGCCAGCAGTGAGTCGCACCCGGGGAGCACAGATACGCAGTATTTT
CASSESHPGSTDTQYF
>TRBV27|TRBJ1-2|NA|once
TGTGCCAGCAGTTTACGACAGAACTATGGCTACACCTTC
CASSLRQNYGYTF
>TRBV5-6|TRBJ1-5|TRBD1|NA
TGTGCCAGCAGCCCCGGGACAGGGGGTGTCAATCAGCCCCAGCATTTT
CASSPGTGGVNQPQHF
>TRBV19|TRBJ1-2|TRBD1|once
TGTGCCAGCCACAGGGGGATGGCGCGTGGCTACACCTTC
CASHRGMARGYTF
>TRBV12-3/TRBV12-4|TRBJ2-2|NA|NA
TGTGCCAGCAGCCCCAGGGACGGGGAGCTGTTTTTT
CASSPRDGELFF
>TRBV30|TRBJ2-2|TRBD2|NA
TGTGCCTGGAGTGTATTTCTAGGGGGACTAGCGGATGCGAACACCGGGGAGCTGTTTTTT
CAWSVFLGGLADANTGELFF
>TRBV2|TRBJ2-7|NA|once
TGTGCCAGCAGGCGGGGATCCCTAGGGGCCTACGAGCAGTACTTC
CASRRGSLGAYEQYF
>TRBV24-1|TRBJ2-1|TRBD2|once
TGTGCCACCAGTGGTCCGGGACTAGCGGGGCGGAGCTCCTACAATGAGCAGTTCTTC
CATSGPGLAGRSSYNEQFF
>TRBV14|TRBJ1-1|TRBD1|NA
TGTGCCAGCAGCCAAGTCGTGGGGCAGGGGGACACTGAAGCTTTCTTT
CASSQVVGQGDTEAFF
>TRBV29-1|TRBJ1-2|NA|NA
TGCAGCGCTGGGGGGGGAGTTGGCTTCTACACCTTC
CSAGGGVGFYTF
>TRBV3-1/TRBV3-2|TRBJ2-1|TRBD2|NA
TGTGCCCCCCGACAGGCTAGCGGGGGGGCGCATGAGCAGTTCTTC
CAPRQASGGAHEQFF
>TRBV5-5|TRBJ2-2|TRBD1|NA
TGTGCCAGCAGCTCCAGACAGGGTAGGGGGTCCGCGCGGGACACCGGGGAGCTGTTTTTT
CASSSRQGRGSARDTGELFF
>TRBV7-2|TRBJ1-2|NA|few
TGTGCCAGCAGTCTTATAAGCGGACACAGAAATGGCTACACCTTC
CASSLISGHRNGYTF
>TRBV29-1|TRBJ2-7|NA|NA
TGCAGCGTATCGAACTCCTACGAGCAGTACTTC
CSVSNSYEQYF
>TRBV4-2|TRBJ2-3|NA|NA
TGTGCCAGCAGCCGTAGAGGGGGACTCGGGGCAGATACGCAGTATTTT
CASSRRGGLGADTQYF
>TRBV5-1|TRBJ1-5|NA|NA
TGCGCCAGCAGCTTGAATGGACAGCGAAATCAGCCCCAGCATTTT
CASSLNGQRNQPQHF
>TRBV30|TRBJ1-1|NA|NA
TGTGCCTGGAGCCCCCTGTCAAGACATCCGAACACTGAAGCTTTCTTT
CAWSPLSRHPNTEAFF
>TRBV11-3|TRBJ2-3|NA|NA
TGTGCCAGCAGCTTATTAGGGGTTACAGATACGCAGTATTTT
CASSLLGVTDTQYF